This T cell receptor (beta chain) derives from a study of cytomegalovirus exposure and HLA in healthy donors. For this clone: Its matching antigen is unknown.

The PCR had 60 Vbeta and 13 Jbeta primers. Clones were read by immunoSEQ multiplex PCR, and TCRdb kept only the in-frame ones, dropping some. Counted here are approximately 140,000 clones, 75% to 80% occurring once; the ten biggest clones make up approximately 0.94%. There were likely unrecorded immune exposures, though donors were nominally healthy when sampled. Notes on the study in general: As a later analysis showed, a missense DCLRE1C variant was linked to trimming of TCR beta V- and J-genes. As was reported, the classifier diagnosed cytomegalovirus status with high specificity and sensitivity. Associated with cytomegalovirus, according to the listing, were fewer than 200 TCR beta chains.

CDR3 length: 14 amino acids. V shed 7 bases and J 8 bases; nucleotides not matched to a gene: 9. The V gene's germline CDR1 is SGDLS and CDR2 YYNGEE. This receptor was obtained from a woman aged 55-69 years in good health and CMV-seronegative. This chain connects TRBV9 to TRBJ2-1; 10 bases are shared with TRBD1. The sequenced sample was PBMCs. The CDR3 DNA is TGTGCCAGCGGCGCGGGACAGGGGTACGATGAGCAGTTCTTC. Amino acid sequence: CASGAGQGYDEQFF.